This T cell receptor beta chain was recovered during a study of T-cell memory formation after mild COVID-19. On the study more broadly: In these data, TCR clusters were largely donor specific.

A remark on this clonotype: What it binds is not known.

V dropped 4 bases and J dropped 2 bases, with 11 bases sitting between them. Germline CDR1 and CDR2: SEHNR and FQNEAQ (reference sequence). The CDR3 loop spans 14 amino acids. Study observations and caveats: The authors did not confirm SARS-CoV-2 specificity of second-wave clones peaking day 37.

Constant-segment-primed 5'RACE gave TCR alpha and TCR beta cDNA libraries with sample barcodes and UMIs. TCRdb re-called the 5' RACE reads through MiXCR, storing one row per CDR3 protein. Among about 340,000 distinct CDR3 sequences listed, around 15% were seen once. The receptor's source is a man aged 18 to 30 who had mild COVID-19 (a few samples of this study predate the infection). Cell type and time point are not known. V and J are TRBV7-9 and TRBJ2-5; unclear D gene. The sample comprised PBMCs or a T cell subset sorted from them (not recorded which). CDR3 DNA sequence: TGTGCCAGCAGCTCCGGACGGATGCAAGAGACCCAGTACTTC. Its protein product is CASSSGRMQETQYF.